The 5 T cell receptor beta chains below come from one sample, sequenced in a study of cytomegalovirus exposure and HLA in healthy donors. PCR involved 60 Vbeta and 13 Jbeta primers. Data came from immunoSEQ multiplex PCR; TCRdb stores just in-frame clones and leaves some out. Of under 200,000 clones detected, 71% appear once; the ten largest clones hold approximately 2.8%. The sample comprised PBMCs. Receptors originate from a woman aged 25 to 45 in good health and CMV-seronegative.

The chain joins TRBV6-6 to TRBJ2-2; the D is unclear. There are 12 residues in the CDR3. CDR1 and CDR2 (germline): MNHNY, SVGAGI (reference sequence). V lost 8 bases to trimming and J lost 4 bases, with 8 bases between them. Here the CDR3 reads CASHSPTGELFF. The DNA for the CDR3 is TGTGCCAGCCACTCTCCCACCGGGGAGCTGTTTTTT.

This clone has a single count. This rearrangement joins TRBV5-1 to TRBJ2-1; D may be TRBD2 (5 bases). Germline V gene lookup returns CDR1 SGHRS and CDR2 YFSETQ. The CDR3 loop spans 17 amino acids. The V and J ends lost 1 base and 0 bases respectively, with 14 bases between them. The CDR3 loop is CASSLPERYSSYNEQFF. The CDR3 region has the DNA TGCGCCAGCAGCTTGCCGGAGCGGTACAGCTCCTACAATGAGCAGTTCTTC. The variable domain in full, completed from reference TRBV5-1 and TRBJ2-1, reads KAGVTQTPRYLIKTRGQQVTLSCSPISGHRSVSWYQQTPGQGLQFLFEYFSETQRNKGNFPGRFSGRQFSNSRSEMNVSTLELGDSALYLCASSLPERYSSYNEQFFGPGTRLTVL.

The chain has TRBV10-3 and TRBJ2-1; 8 nucleotides align to TRBD2. Germline V gene lookup returns CDR1 ENHRY and CDR2 SYGVKD. This CDR3 comprises 17 residues. Losses at the gene ends were 4 bases for V and 8 bases for J; bases not matched to a gene: 16. The CDR3 protein is CAISGPGPGGPLDEQFF. CDR3 nucleotides: TGTGCCATCAGTGGGCCCGGACCGGGAGGGCCTCTGGATGAGCAGTTCTTC.

This clone was counted a few times. The chain employs TRBV18 and TRBJ1-1; D unclear. Germline lookup yields CDR1 KGHSH and CDR2 LQKENI. This CDR3 is 14 amino acids long. Trimming stripped 1 base from V and 1 base from J, with 7 bases between. This CDR3 reads CASSPQQKNTEAFF. The CDR3 DNA reads as TGTGCCAGCTCACCACAACAGAAGAACACTGAAGCTTTCTTT.

The rearrangement links TRBV5-1 to TRBJ2-2; D is uncertain. V gave up 4 bases and J gave up 4 bases, with 20 bases separating them. The CDR3 loop spans 17 amino acids. Germline V gene lookup returns CDR1 SGHRS and CDR2 YFSETQ. CDR3 protein: CASSLRLPAAATGELFF. In nucleotides, the CDR3 is TGCGCCAGCAGCCTGAGGCTTCCGGCTGCCGCCACCGGGGAGCTGTTTTTT.